The clone carrying this T cell receptor (beta chain) showed up many times. Its target is not known. In germline, CDR1 is ENHRY, CDR2 SYGVKD. The trim removed 10 bases at V and 4 bases at J, leaving 6 bases unmatched. The CDR3 runs to 13 residues. During its preparation, the TCRbeta library received unique molecular identifiers. In TCRdb, the PCR reads were re-called with MiXCR into one record per CDR3 protein. The repertoire holds approximately 650,000 distinct CDR3 sequences, with around 12% as singletons. These data belong to a study of T-cell reconstitution after alpha-beta-depleted transplantation in children. Study outcomes and limitations: Diversity and T-cell counts at one year after transplant derived mostly from new T cells. Some patients' high day-60 TCRbeta diversity was attributed to recipient cells surviving conditioning. As was reported, about two months after transplant, alpha-beta T cells came from several hundred expanded graft clones.

Sequenced material: PBMCs, taken before TCRalphabeta/CD19-depleted stem cell transplant. The chain links TRBV10-3 to TRBJ2-1, with 8 positions matching TRBD2. This sequence originates from a girl aged 2 to 10 with congenital amegakaryocytic thrombocytopenia, due to receive a stem cell transplant. Written as DNA, the CDR3 is TGTGCCACTCGGGAGGGAGAGTACAATGAGCAGTTCTTC. Amino acid sequence: CATREGEYNEQFF.